This T cell receptor (beta chain) was sequenced for a study of shared clonotypes between healthy human individuals (dated by TCRdb to the early 2020s). For the wider study: The cohort included a few men and a couple of women between 18 and 49 years of age. Different laboratories and diverse techniques were used to prepare libraries and sequence TCR repertoires, to increase sequencing depth and limit assay-specific biases. Between about 0.8 and 9 billion PBMCs per donor were obtained by leukapheresis. To estimate repertoire size and how much clonotypes are shared between individuals, the study performed deep sequencing of blood TCR repertoires from roughly five healthy adults.

About this clone: The antigen it recognizes is unknown. No per-base quality is available; no much larger clone lies one base away.

Overall results and qualifications from the work: Based on pairwise subsampling, the degree of clonotype sharing among donors was expected to be affected by sequencing depth. Sampling was restricted to blood, and TCR repertoires in tissue are likely to differ from TCR repertoires in blood. Because the study included only a small number of donors, the genetic and exposure-history diversity represented was limited.

The donors were healthy, HIV-negative adults with no recently reported acute infections or vaccinations. Only Caucasian adults living in Nashville, Tennessee, USA were represented among the donors. For unsorted samples, 70 million to 95 million PBMCs were counted, and genomic DNA was extracted using the QIAamp DNA Blood Mini kit. Blood was obtained by leukapheresis, after which PBMCs were separated by Ficoll-Histopaque density gradient centrifugation and cryopreserved in liquid nitrogen vapor phase. Using the deep immunoSEQ assay, TCR CDR3 regions were amplified from genomic DNA by multiplex PCR. Extracted genomic DNA from each cell subset was distributed evenly across all wells of several immunoSEQ 96-well plates, and each plate was treated as a replicate. Each replicate PCR for unsorted PBMC received 300 to 350 ng genomic DNA, equal to 25,000 to 35,000 T cell genomes. Genomic DNA from unsorted PBMC was sequenced over ten immunoSEQ deep assay plates. Purified libraries were quantified with a Qubit 3.0 fluorometer, sized on a Bioanalyzer 2100, and re-quantified with the KAPA Library Quantification kit. Every immunoSEQ 96-well plate was sequenced on a dedicated single-read 150-cycle Illumina NextSeq 550 flow cell. Regarding the original processing steps: The immunoSEQ output contained only junctional sequences without quality scores, so filtering could not match that applied to full-length reads. To assign V/J genes and CDR3, sequences were annotated against IMGT germline references using PyIR, a Python wrapper for IgBLAST v1.9. Reads were removed for weak V/J assignments (E-value above 1e-6), missing CDR3, stop codons, out-of-frame junctions, or ambiguous translated residues. V3J clonotypes were defined as sequences sharing an identical inferred V gene, J gene, and CDR3 amino acid sequence. Percentage overlap between repertoires was computed as shared unique clonotypes divided by the size of the smaller repertoire. Three approaches were used to assess repertoire richness: RTK rarefaction, the Chao1 estimator, and Recon v2.1 estimates of unobserved clonotypes. TCRdb stores this immuneACCESS table with in-frame sequences only. Part of the clones is absent; in the studies checked, under half of the shortfall reflects unresolved V genes, and no reason is known for the rest. That table is the source of V, J and clone size, and D and trimming were worked out from the DNA. Present in this sample are about 460,000 clones, approximately 77% of which were seen just once. The top ten clones comprise around 11% of the sample.

CDR1 and CDR2 are drawn from the germline V gene: SGHRS, YFSETQ. The CDR3 numbers 14 residues from cysteine through phenylalanine. The kept DNA is CDR3 alone, 42 bases in frame from the first base. Ends trimmed: V by 6 bases, J by 6 bases; bases unmatched to a gene: 9. Sequences were obtained from PBMCs. The clonotype was recovered from a woman in her 40s in good health. Some clones in this sample may be carry-over from other donors' samples. The rearranged chain carries TRBV5-1 and TRBJ2-5, with 9 middle bases fitting TRBD2. The DNA is TGCGCCAGCACTCAGGATAGCGGGAGACAGACCCAGTACTTC. Its amino acids are CASTQDSGRQTQYF. Where the CDR3 stops, the reference TRBV5-1 and TRBJ2-5 genes take over; the full variable domain is KAGVTQTPRYLIKTRGQQVTLSCSPISGHRSVSWYQQTPGQGLQFLFEYFSETQRNKGNFPGRFSGRQFSNSRSEMNVSTLELGDSALYLCASTQDSGRQTQYFGPGTRLLVL.